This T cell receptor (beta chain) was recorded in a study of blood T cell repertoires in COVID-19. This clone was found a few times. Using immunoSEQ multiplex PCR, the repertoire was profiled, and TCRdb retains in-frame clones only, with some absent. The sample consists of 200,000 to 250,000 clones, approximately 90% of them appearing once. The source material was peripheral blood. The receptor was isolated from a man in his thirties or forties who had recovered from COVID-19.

DNA for the CDR3: TGTGCCATCAGTGCCCCGGACAGGGGTAAGCGTGGCTACACCTTC. Translating it yields CAISAPDRGKRGYTF. The chain employs TRBV10-3 and TRBJ1-2, with TRBD1 matching 9 bases. Unmatched junction bases numbered 10, after V lost 4 bases and J lost 7 bases. Germline V CDR1 and CDR2: ENHRY, SYGVKD. This CDR3 comprises 15 residues.